These 2 T cell receptor beta chains share one sample of origin, sequenced in a study of identical twins. TCRdb analysed the 5' RACE reads with MiXCR anew, one entry per CDR3 protein. The data contain 540,000 or so distinct CDR3 sequences, about a fifth of them singletons. The data also belong to a second study, concerning yellow fever vaccine responses in identical twins.

The sample comprised CD4+ T cells sorted from blood. The receptor set was obtained from a woman aged 18-29 years in good health.

This clonotype was seen more than once but under ten times. The J gene is TRBJ1-2, the V gene TRBV5-1, with a weak D call TRBD1 (6 bases). V shed 2 bases and J shed 4 bases, with 15 bases lying between them. Germline lookup yields CDR1 SGHRS and CDR2 YFSETQ. The CDR3 spans 15 residues. The CDR3 nucleotides read TGCGCCAGCAGCTTACAGGGCGCAGGGAGCTATGGCTACACCTTC. It codes for CASSLQGAGSYGYTF.

V usage is TRBV5-1 and J usage is TRBJ2-7; the match to TRBD1 covers 9 bases. The germline CDR1 and CDR2 sequences are SGHRS and YFSETQ. V lost 4 bases and J lost 3; bases outside the gene matches: 8. The length of the CDR3 is 15 residues. As DNA, the CDR3 is TGCGCCAGCAGCGGGACGACAGGGGGAAGCTACGAGCAGTACTTC. Amino acid sequence: CASSGTTGGSYEQYF.